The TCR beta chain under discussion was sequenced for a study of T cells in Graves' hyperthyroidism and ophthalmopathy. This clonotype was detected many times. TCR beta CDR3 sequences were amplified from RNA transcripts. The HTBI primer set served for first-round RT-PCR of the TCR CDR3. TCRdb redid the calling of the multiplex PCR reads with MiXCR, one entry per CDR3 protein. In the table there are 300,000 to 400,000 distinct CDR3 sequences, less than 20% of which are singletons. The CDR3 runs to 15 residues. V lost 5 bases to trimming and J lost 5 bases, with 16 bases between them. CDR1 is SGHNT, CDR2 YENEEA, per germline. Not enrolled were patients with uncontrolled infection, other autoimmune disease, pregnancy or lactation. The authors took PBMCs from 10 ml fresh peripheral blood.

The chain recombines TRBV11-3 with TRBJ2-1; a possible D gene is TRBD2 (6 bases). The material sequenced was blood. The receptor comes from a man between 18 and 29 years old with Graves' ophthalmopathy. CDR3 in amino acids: CASSETSGTHNEQFF. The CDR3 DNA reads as TGTGCCAGCAGCGAGACTTCTGGGACTCACAATGAGCAGTTCTTC. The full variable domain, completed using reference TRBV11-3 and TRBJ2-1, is EAGVVQSPRYKIIEKKQPVAFWCNPISGHNTLYWYLQNLGQGPELLIRYENEEAVDDSQLPKDRFSAERLKGVDSTLKIQPAELGDSAVYLCASSETSGTHNEQFFGPGTRLTVL.